The clone carrying this TCR beta chain came up many times. The antigen is not known. This specimen comes from a study of blood T cells in healthy people across ages. Whole-study findings and limits: With unsorted PBMCs, a conclusive comparison of naive versus antigen-experienced cells was not possible. Both naive CD4+ cell counts and diversity were greater in long-lived donors than in aged donors.

PBMCs were isolated at a quantity of at least 7 million per sample. The CDR3 runs to 15 residues. CDR1 and CDR2 from the germline V gene are LNHNV and YYDKDF (reference sequence). The V and J ends lost 0 bases and 7 bases respectively, with 13 bases between them. The authors ran a second PCR of 7 to 11 cycles using a sample-barcoded 5' primer and a J-beta primer mix. All cDNA molecules were each tagged by a template-switch adaptor with 12 random nucleotides. Using its own MiXCR run on the 5' RACE reads, TCRdb lists one record per CDR3 protein. The sample includes 1.5 million to 2 million distinct CDR3 sequences, 28% of them seen just once.

The sequencing sample was made of blood. This receptor was identified in a woman in her twenties or thirties in good health. The chain employs TRBV15 and TRBJ2-4, with D maybe TRBD1 (8 bases). CDR3 nucleotide sequence: TGTGCCACCAGCAGAGATAACAGGGGGGGGAACATTCAGTACTTC. Translation gives CATSRDNRGGNIQYF. The whole variable domain, filled in from reference TRBV15 and TRBJ2-4, reads DAMVIQNPRYQVTQFGKPVTLSCSQTLNHNVMYWYQQKSSQAPKLLFHYYDKDFNNEADTPDNFQSRRPNTSFCFLDIRSPGLGDTAMYLCATSRDNRGGNIQYFGAGTRLSVL.